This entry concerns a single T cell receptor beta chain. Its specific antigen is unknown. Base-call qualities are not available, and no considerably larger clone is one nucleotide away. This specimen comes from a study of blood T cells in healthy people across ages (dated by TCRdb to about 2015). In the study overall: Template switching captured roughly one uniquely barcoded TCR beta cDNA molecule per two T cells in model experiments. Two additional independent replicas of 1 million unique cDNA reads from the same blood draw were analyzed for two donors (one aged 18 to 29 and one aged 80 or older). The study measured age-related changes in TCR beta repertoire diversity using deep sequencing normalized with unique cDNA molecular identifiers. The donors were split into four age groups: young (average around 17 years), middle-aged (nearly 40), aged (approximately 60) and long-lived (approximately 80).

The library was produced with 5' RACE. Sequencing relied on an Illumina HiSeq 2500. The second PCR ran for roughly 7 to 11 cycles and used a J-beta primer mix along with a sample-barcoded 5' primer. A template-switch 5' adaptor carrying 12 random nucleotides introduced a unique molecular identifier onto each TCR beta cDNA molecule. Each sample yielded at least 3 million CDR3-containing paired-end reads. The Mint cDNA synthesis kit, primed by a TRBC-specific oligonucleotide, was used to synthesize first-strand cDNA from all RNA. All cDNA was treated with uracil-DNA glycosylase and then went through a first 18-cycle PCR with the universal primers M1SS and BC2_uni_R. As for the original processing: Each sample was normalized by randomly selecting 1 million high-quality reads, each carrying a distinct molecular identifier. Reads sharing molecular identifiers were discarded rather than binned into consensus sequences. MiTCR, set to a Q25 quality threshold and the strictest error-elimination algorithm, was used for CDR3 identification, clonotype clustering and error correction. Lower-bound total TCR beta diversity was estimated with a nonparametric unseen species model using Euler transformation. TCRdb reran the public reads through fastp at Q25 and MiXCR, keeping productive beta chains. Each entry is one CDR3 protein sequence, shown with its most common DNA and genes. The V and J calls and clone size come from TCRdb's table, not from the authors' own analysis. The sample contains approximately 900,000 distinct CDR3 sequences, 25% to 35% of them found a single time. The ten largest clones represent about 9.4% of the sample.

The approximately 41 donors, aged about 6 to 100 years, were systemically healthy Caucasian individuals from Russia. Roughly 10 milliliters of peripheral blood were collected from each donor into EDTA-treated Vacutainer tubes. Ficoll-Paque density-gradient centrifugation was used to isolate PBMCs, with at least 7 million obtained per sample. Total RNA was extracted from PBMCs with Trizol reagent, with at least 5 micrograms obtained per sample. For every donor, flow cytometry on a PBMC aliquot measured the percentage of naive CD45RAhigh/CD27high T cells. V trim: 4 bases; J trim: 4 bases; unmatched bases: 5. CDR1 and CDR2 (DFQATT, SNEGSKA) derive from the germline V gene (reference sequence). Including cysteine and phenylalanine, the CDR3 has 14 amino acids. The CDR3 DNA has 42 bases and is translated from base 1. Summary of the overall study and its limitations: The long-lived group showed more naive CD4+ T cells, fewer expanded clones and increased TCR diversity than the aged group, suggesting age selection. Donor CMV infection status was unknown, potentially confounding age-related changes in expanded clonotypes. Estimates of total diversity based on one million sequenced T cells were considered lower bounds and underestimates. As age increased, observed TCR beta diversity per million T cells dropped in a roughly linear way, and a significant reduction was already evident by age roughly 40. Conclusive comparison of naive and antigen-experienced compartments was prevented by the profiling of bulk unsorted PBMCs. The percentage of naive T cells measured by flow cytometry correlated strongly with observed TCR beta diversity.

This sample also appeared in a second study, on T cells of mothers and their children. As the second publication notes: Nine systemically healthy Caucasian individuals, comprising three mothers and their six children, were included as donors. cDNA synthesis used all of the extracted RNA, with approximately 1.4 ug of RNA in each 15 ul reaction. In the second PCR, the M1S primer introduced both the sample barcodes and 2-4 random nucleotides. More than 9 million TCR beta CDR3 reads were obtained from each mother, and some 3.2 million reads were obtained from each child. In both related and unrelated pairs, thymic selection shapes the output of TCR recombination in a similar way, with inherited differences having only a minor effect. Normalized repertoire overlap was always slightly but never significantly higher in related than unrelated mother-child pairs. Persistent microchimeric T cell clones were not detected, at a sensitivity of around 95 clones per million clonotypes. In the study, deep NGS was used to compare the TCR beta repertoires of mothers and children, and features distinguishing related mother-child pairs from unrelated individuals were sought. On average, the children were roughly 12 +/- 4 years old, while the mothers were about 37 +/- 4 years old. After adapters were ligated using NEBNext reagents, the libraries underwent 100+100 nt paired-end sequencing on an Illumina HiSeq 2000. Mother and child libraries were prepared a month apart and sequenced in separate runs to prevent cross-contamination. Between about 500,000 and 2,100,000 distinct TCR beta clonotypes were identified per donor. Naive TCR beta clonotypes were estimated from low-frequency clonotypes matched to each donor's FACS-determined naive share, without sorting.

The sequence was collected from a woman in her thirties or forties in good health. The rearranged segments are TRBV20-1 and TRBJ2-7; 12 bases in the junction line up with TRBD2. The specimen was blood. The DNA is TGCAGTGCTACTGGACTAGCGGGATCTTACGAGCAGTACTTC. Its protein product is CSATGLAGSYEQYF.